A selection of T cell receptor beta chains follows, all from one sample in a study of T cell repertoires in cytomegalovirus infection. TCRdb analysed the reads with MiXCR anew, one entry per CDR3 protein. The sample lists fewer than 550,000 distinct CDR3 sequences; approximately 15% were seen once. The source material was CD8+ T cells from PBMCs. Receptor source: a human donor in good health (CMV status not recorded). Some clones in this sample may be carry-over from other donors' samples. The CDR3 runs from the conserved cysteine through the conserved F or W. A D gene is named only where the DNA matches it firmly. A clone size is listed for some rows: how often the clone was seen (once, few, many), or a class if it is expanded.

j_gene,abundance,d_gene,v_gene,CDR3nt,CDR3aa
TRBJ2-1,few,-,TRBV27,TGTGCCAGCTCTGCCTCTACGGACGTTTTGGAGTTCTTC,CASSASTDVLEFF
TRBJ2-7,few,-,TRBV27,TGTGCCAGCAGTTTACGCAGGGGCATCTACGAGCAGTACTTC,CASSLRRGIYEQYF
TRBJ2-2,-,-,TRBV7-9,TGTGCCAGCAGCCGGCCGGGCGGGGAGCTGTTTTTT,CASSRPGGELFF
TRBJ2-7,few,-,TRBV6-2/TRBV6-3,TGTGCCAGCAGGGACCGGACGGGCGAGCAGTACTTC,CASRDRTGEQYF
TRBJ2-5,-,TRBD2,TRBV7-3,TGTGCCAGCAGCCCTGATAGCGGGAGTCTCGAGACCCAGTACTTC,CASSPDSGSLETQYF
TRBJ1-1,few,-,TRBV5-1,TGCGCCAGCAGGGAGTCCAAGAACACTGAAGCTTTCTTT,CASRESKNTEAFF
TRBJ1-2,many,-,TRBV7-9,TGTGCCAGCAGCAAACCCGTCGCTAAGGGCTACACCTTC,CASSKPVAKGYTF
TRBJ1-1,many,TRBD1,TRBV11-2,TGTGCCAGCAGCGCCTGGGACAGGCGAATGAACACTGAAGCTTTCTTT,CASSAWDRRMNTEAFF
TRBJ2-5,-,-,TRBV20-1,TGCAGTGCTAGAGGAAGGTCAGCCGAAGAGACCCAGTACTTC,CSARGRSAEETQYF
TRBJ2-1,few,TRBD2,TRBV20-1,TGCAGTGCTCCTAGCGGGGGGCCCAACAATGAGCAGTTCTTC,CSAPSGGPNNEQFF
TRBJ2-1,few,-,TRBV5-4,TGTGCCAGCAGCTTGGGACACGCCCCGATAGCGCCCGGTGAGCAGTTCTTC,CASSLGHAPIAPGEQFF
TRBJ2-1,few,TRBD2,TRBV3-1,TGTGCCAGCAGCCTAGGACTAGCCAGGTACAATGAGCAGTTCTTC,CASSLGLARYNEQFF
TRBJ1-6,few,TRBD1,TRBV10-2,TGCGCCAGCTGCCCGACAGGGCCTAGCTCCTATAATTCACCCCTCCACTTT,CASCPTGPSSYNSPLHF
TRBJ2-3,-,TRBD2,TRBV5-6,TGTGCCAGCAGCCCCCGACTAGCGGGAGCAGCAGATACGCAGTATTTT,CASSPRLAGAADTQYF
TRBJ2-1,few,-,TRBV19,TGTGCCAGTAGTATCAGCGGATTAAAAGAGCAGTTCTTC,CASSISGLKEQFF
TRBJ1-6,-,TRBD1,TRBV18,TGTGCCAGCTCACCAAGGAGCACGGGACAGGGGCGTTCACCCCTCCACTTT,CASSPRSTGQGRSPLHF
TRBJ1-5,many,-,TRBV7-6,TGTGCCAGCAGCTTACGGAGGGACGGGTGGATTCAGCCCCAGCATTTT,CASSLRRDGWIQPQHF
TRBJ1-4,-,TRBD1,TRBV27,TGTGCCAGCAGTTCGGGGACAGGAGAGAAAAAACTGTTTTTT,CASSSGTGEKKLFF
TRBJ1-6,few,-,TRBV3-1,TGTGCCAGCAGCCAAGTGATATTGGGCCCTATGTATAATTCACCCCTCCACTTT,CASSQVILGPMYNSPLHF
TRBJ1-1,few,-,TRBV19,TGTGCCAGTAGTCTCCGGGCCAGCCCCACCCAAACTGAAGCTTTCTTT,CASSLRASPTQTEAFF
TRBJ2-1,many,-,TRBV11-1,TGTGCCAGCAGCTTAGGGGTAGATCGGTACAATGAGCAGTTCTTC,CASSLGVDRYNEQFF
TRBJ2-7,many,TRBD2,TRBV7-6,TGTGCCAGCAGCTTTCGGCTAGCGGGAGGGGGGTACGAGCAGTACTTC,CASSFRLAGGGYEQYF
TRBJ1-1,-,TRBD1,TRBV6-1,TGTGCCAGCAGAGCGGGACAGGGGGCGGGCTTAGGCACTGAAGCTTTCTTT,CASRAGQGAGLGTEAFF
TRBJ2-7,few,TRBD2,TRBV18,TGTGCCAGCTCACCAGAGACTAGCGGCTCCTACGAGCAGTACTTC,CASSPETSGSYEQYF
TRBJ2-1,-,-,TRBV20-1,TGCAGTGCTAGAGATATTGAGGACTACCTCAGGGGGAATGAGCAGTTCTTC,CSARDIEDYLRGNEQFF
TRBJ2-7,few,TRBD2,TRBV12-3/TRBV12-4,TGTGCCAGCAGTTTTGTAGCGGGAATCTACGAGCAGTACTTC,CASSFVAGIYEQYF
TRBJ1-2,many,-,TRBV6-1,TGTGCCAGCAGTGAATCCATGTTCCTCGAGGGCTACACCTTC,CASSESMFLEGYTF
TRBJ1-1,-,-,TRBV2,TGTGCCAGCGCTACCGGGACGATGGGTGAAGCTTTCTTT,CASATGTMGEAFF
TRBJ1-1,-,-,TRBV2,TGTGCCAGCCATGAGGTGAGGGCTGAAGCTTTCTTT,CASHEVRAEAFF
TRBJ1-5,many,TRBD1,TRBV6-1,TGTGCCAGCAGTGAAGGGAGGACAGGGGTGTATCAGCCCCAGCATTTT,CASSEGRTGVYQPQHF
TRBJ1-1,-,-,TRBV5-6,TGTGCCAGCAGCTTGGCAAGGGGGAGTGAAGCTTTCTTT,CASSLARGSEAFF